The present entry profiles one TCR beta chain with its context. Measured with immunoSEQ multiplex PCR; TCRdb has only the in-frame clones, and not every one. Of about 92,000 clones in the sample, around three quarters are singletons; the top ten hold 20% to 25%. This record belongs to a study of blood T cell repertoires in COVID-19. Study information: Samples came from the United States, Italy and Spain, spanning acute and convalescent COVID-19. T cells, B-cell-depleted T cells, or PBMCs supplied cDNA or gDNA.

Trimming stripped 0 bases from V and 3 bases from J, with 7 bases between. There are 13 residues in the CDR3. The germline V gene has CDR1 SGHRS and CDR2 YFSETQ. The rearrangement joins TRBV5-1 to TRBJ2-7, with D tentatively TRBD2 (5 bases). The TCR comes from a woman between 55 and 75 years old in a cohort sampled during active or convalescent COVID-19. Sequenced material: peripheral blood. This chain's CDR3 is CASSLGRDYEQYF. CDR3 nucleotide sequence: TGCGCCAGCAGCTTGGGCCGGGACTACGAGCAGTACTTC. Looking up the rest from reference TRBV5-1 and TRBJ2-7 gives the full variable domain: KAGVTQTPRYLIKTRGQQVTLSCSPISGHRSVSWYQQTPGQGLQFLFEYFSETQRNKGNFPGRFSGRQFSNSRSEMNVSTLELGDSALYLCASSLGRDYEQYFGPGTRLTVT.